Following are 25 T cell receptor beta chains from one sample sequenced in a study of blood T cells in healthy people across ages. A sample-barcoded 5' primer and a J-beta primer mix were used in a second PCR of about 6 to 11 cycles. TCRdb re-analysed the 5' RACE reads in MiXCR, keeping a single row per CDR3 protein. The sample includes around 1,500,000 distinct CDR3 sequences, 28% of them seen just once. The sample taken for sequencing was blood. All receptors derive from a woman aged 25 to 39 in good health.

V and J are TRBV7-7 and TRBJ2-7, with 10 bases identical to TRBD2. V shed 0 bases, J shed 3 bases, and the junction held 8 bases outside the gene matches. The CDR3 sequence is 17 residues long. Germline V gene lookup returns CDR1 SSHAT and CDR2 FNYEAQ (reference sequence). CDR3 bases: TGTGCCAGCAGCTTAGCGGGGGCACTAGCGGGGATCTACGAGCAGTACTTC. As protein: CASSLAGALAGIYEQYF.

The sample holds many counts of this clonotype. V gene TRBV29-1 combines with J gene TRBJ2-7; no firm D call. CDR1 SQVTM and CDR2 ANQGSEA come from the germline V gene. This CDR3 region has 13 residues. V was clipped by 8 bases and J by 2 bases, with 16 bases between them. The CDR3 DNA sequence: TGCAGCCCAAGACACCATTCTACCTACGAGCAGTACTTC. Protein: CSPRHHSTYEQYF.

The genes are TRBV24-1 and TRBJ2-5, with TRBD1 as a possible D gene (6 bases). The CDR3 sequence is 12 residues long. Trimming cost V 8 bases and J 1 base, with 7 bases left between them. From germline, CDR1 is KGHDR and CDR2 SFDVKD. The CDR3 DNA follows: TGTGCCACCACGGACAGCCAAGAGACCCAGTACTTC. This encodes CATTDSQETQYF.

With regard to this clonotype: Just one base apart from a much larger clone, this may be a read error. The chain has TRBV10-3 and TRBJ2-7; D is unclear. The CDR3 totals 13 residues. The germline gives CDR1 ENHRY, CDR2 SYGVKD. Trimming removed 4 bases from V and 0 bases from J, with 7 bases in between. The CDR3 is CAISGASSYEQYF. For the CDR3, the DNA is TGTGCCATCAGTGGGGCCAGCTCCTACGAGCAGTACTTC.

A remark on this clonotype: A much bigger clone sits one base away, suggesting this may be a read error. This likely comes from a read error, as the CDR3 has no conserved phenylalanine or tryptophan at its end. This CDR3 is CASSSQGLQETQYL. The CDR3 nucleotides are TGTGCCAGCAGCTCCCAGGGACTGCAAGAGACCCAGTACCTC. The V gene is TRBV7-2, the J gene TRBJ2-5; possible D gene TRBD2, 6 bases. V was trimmed by 4 bases and J by 2 bases, leaving 11 bases between them. Germline V lookup: CDR1 SGHTA, CDR2 FQGNSA. The CDR3 runs to 14 residues.

The J gene is TRBJ2-3, the V gene TRBV29-1, with 9 nucleotides matching TRBD2. The CDR3 covers 14 residues. V shed 4 bases and J 4 bases; nucleotides not matched to a gene: 6. Per the germline V gene, CDR1 is SQVTM and CDR2 is ANQGSEA. The CDR3 region has the DNA TGCAGCGTTGGGGTCGCGGGAGGGTCAGATACGCAGTATTTT. Protein sequence: CSVGVAGGSDTQYF.

In the case of this clonotype: A much larger clone sits a single nucleotide away, making a read error possible. The chain uses TRBV10-3 and TRBJ2-1, with TRBD1 as a possible D gene (7 bases). Trimming pared 7 bases from V and 10 bases from J, leaving 14 bases between. The V gene's germline CDR1 is ENHRY and CDR2 SYGVKD. CDR3 size: 12 residues. The CDR3 region has the DNA TGTGCCATCACGGCAGGGGGGCACGAGCAGTTCTTC. As protein: CAITAGGHEQFF.

On this clonotype itself: A much larger clone sits a single nucleotide away, making a read error possible. It is likely a read error, because the conserved phenylalanine at the end of the CDR3 is missing. The rearrangement links TRBV20-1 to TRBJ2-1; 10 bases fit TRBD2. The germline V gene encodes CDR1 DFQATT and CDR2 SNEGSKA (reference sequence). The ends lost 6 bases at V and 3 bases at J; junction bases unmatched: 8. The CDR3 extends over 15 amino acids. The CDR3 loop reads CSAPHRTSGYNEQFS. The CDR3 DNA is TGCAGTGCCCCTCACCGGACTAGCGGCTACAATGAGCAGTTCTCC.

The V and J genes are TRBV6-5 and TRBJ2-4; D perhaps matches TRBD1 (6 bases). The DNA matches TRBJ2-7 better at its end, which makes the J call doubtful. The CDR3 totals 15 residues. The germline V gene has CDR1 MNHEY and CDR2 SVGAGI. CDR3 in DNA: TGTGCCAGCAGTTATTGGGGGCTAGTTGGCTACGAGCAGTACTTC. It specifies CASSYWGLVGYEQYF.

The V gene is TRBV5-1, the J gene TRBJ2-5; D is possibly TRBD2 (5 bases). V was pared by 5 bases and J by 5 bases, with 16 bases between. CDR1 is SGHRS, CDR2 YFSETQ, per germline. CDR3 size: 14 residues. The CDR3, as DNA: TGCGCCAGCAGTGGTTGGGAGAAGTCGGAGACCCAGTACTTC. This translates into CASSGWEKSETQYF. Complete variable domain (other parts from reference TRBV5-1 and TRBJ2-5): KAGVTQTPRYLIKTRGQQVTLSCSPISGHRSVSWYQQTPGQGLQFLFEYFSETQRNKGNFPGRFSGRQFSNSRSEMNVSTLELGDSALYLCASSGWEKSETQYFGPGTRLLVL.

This clonotype was counted at least ten times. CDR3 bases: TGCGCCAGCAGCTTGGATCCGGACGCCTACGAGCAGTACTTC. This encodes CASSLDPDAYEQYF. This sequence joins TRBV5-1 and TRBJ2-7, with D uncertain. Germline V lookup: CDR1 SGHRS, CDR2 YFSETQ. The CDR3 covers 14 residues. Trimming shortened V by 0 bases and J by 2 bases, and 9 bases separated the two germline ends.

The sample holds a few counts of this clonotype. This chain uses TRBV6-5 with TRBJ1-5; tentatively, D is TRBD1 (5 bases). Looked up from germline, CDR1 is MNHEY and CDR2 is SVGAGI. The CDR3 loop spans 14 amino acids. V lost 0 bases and J lost 7, with 10 bases in between. CDR3 coding DNA: TGTGCCAGCAGTTACTCGGGGGAGGAACAGCCCCAGCATTTT. It translates to CASSYSGEEQPQHF.

The chain couples TRBV7-9 to TRBJ1-2; 8 nucleotides align to TRBD1. Trimming removed 5 bases from V and 8 bases from J; junction bases left unmatched: 28. The CDR3 length is 20 residues. Germline V CDR1 and CDR2: SEHNR, FQNEAQ (reference sequence). The CDR3 DNA reads TGTGCCAGCAGCCGCCCGTTTTGGCTCAGGGGGCGTGATCCACTGCCGGGCTACACCTTC. It yields the protein CASSRPFWLRGRDPLPGYTF.

This rearrangement joins TRBV3-1 to TRBJ2-7; D is ambiguous. CDR1 LGHDT and CDR2 YNNKEL come from the germline V gene (reference sequence). V shed 5 bases and J shed 9 bases, with 17 bases lying between them. The CDR3 has 13 residues. The CDR3 is CASSKGEGGVQYF. DNA for the CDR3: TGTGCCAGCAGCAAGGGCGAAGGCGGAGTGCAGTACTTC.

This clonotype has more than one count but fewer than ten. This chain uses TRBV5-1 with TRBJ1-4; 7 nucleotides align to TRBD1. With 7 bases clipped from V and 6 bases from J, the junction kept 6 bases outside the gene matches. The CDR3 has 13 residues. Germline values: CDR1 SGHRS, CDR2 YFSETQ. The CDR3 region has the DNA TGCGCCAGCTCCGACAGGGTAGATGAAAAACTGTTTTTT. Protein product: CASSDRVDEKLFF. Full variable domain (missing parts from reference TRBV5-1 and TRBJ1-4): KAGVTQTPRYLIKTRGQQVTLSCSPISGHRSVSWYQQTPGQGLQFLFEYFSETQRNKGNFPGRFSGRQFSNSRSEMNVSTLELGDSALYLCASSDRVDEKLFFGSGTQLSVL.

The chain is built from TRBV6-1 and TRBJ1-2; D unresolved. The CDR3 length is 13 residues. Germline V gene sequence: CDR1 MNHNS, CDR2 SASEGT. V gave up 7 bases and J gave up 2 bases, with 11 bases separating them. The CDR3 spells CASMRDGNYGYTF. The CDR3, as DNA: TGTGCCAGCATGCGAGACGGCAACTATGGCTACACCTTC.

The gene calls are TRBV20-1 and TRBJ2-7; D is ambiguous. Judging by the DNA end, TRBJ2-4 fits better; the J call may be wrong. Germline V lookup: CDR1 DFQATT, CDR2 SNEGSKA (reference sequence). There are 17 residues in the CDR3. For the CDR3, the DNA is TGCAGTGCTAGAGATGATGGATACGCCTTTGCCAAAAACATTCAGTACTTC. As protein: CSARDDGYAFAKNIQYF.

The chain has TRBV5-1 and TRBJ2-1, with TRBD1 matching over 7 bases. The CDR3 loop spans 16 amino acids. V lost 1 base to trimming and J lost 3 bases; unmatched junction nucleotides: 7. CDR1 and CDR2 (germline): SGHRS, YFSETQ. The CDR3 DNA reads TGCGCCAGCAGCTTGCCTCGGGACAGATTCTACAATGAGCAGTTCTTC. Amino acid sequence: CASSLPRDRFYNEQFF.

Note on this clonotype: The junction differs from germline at one of its ends, possibly a read error. The rearrangement uses TRBV5-1 and TRBJ2-6, with D perhaps given as TRBD1 or TRBD2 (6 bases each). The CDR3 runs to 15 residues. Germline CDR1 reads SGHRS; CDR2 reads YFSETQ. The CDR3 nucleotides read TGCGCCAGCAAGACGGACGCATCGGGGGCCAACGTCCGGACTTTC. Residues: CASKTDASGANVRTF.

This clonotype was detected a few times. The chain joins TRBV5-5 to TRBJ1-5; 7 bases are shared with TRBD1. The junction had 9 bases not matched to a gene; V was cut back by 4 bases and J by 5 bases. Germline-derived CDR1 and CDR2 are SGHKS and YYEKEE (reference sequence). The CDR3 has 15 residues. CDR3 sequence (DNA): TGTGCCAGCAGCGGGGGGACAGCGCCGTATCAGCCCCAGCATTTT. Protein: CASSGGTAPYQPQHF. The complete variable domain, with remaining parts taken from reference TRBV5-5 and TRBJ1-5, reads DAGVTQSPTHLIKTRGQQVTLRCSPISGHKSVSWYQQVLGQGPQFIFQYYEKEERGRGNFPDRFSARQFPNYSSELNVNALLLGDSALYLCASSGGTAPYQPQHFGDGTRLSIL.

The genes are TRBV20-1 and TRBJ1-1; D remains ambiguous. With 8 bases removed from V and 1 base from J, the gap between germline ends came to 8 bases. Germline values: CDR1 DFQATT, CDR2 SNEGSKA (reference sequence). The CDR3 runs 11 residues. In DNA form, the CDR3 reads TGCAGTTCGGACGGGAACACTGAAGCTTTCTTT. Residues: CSSDGNTEAFF.

This clonotype was seen a few times. The rearrangement uses TRBV29-1 and TRBJ2-3; D gene unclear. Germline values: CDR1 SQVTM, CDR2 ANQGSEA. The CDR3 is 13 amino acids. Trimming left V 4 bases short and J 5 bases short, with 13 bases between. Here the CDR3 reads CSVARLDVDTQYF. In DNA, the CDR3 is TGCAGCGTTGCTCGCCTAGATGTAGATACGCAGTATTTT.

This clonotype was seen just once. The chain joins TRBV7-9 to TRBJ1-6; D not resolved. Germline V lookup: CDR1 SEHNR, CDR2 FQNEAQ (reference sequence). This CDR3 has 16 residues. The V gene lost 5 bases and the J gene lost 1 base, with 12 bases spanning the gap. CDR3 protein: CASSAEGASYNSPLHF. The CDR3 nucleotides read TGTGCCAGCAGCGCAGAAGGAGCATCCTATAATTCACCCCTCCACTTT.

The J gene is TRBJ2-3, the V gene TRBV12-5; no clear D. This CDR3 comprises 12 residues. Germline V gene data show CDR1 as LGHNT and CDR2 as FRNRAP. Trimming shortened V by 7 bases and J by 0 bases, and 5 bases separated the two germline ends. The DNA for the CDR3 is TGTGCTAGTGCAATCAGCACAGATACGCAGTATTTT. Its translation is CASAISTDTQYF.

J is TRBJ2-1 and V is TRBV24-1, with TRBD2 identical over 15 bases. Per the germline V gene, CDR1 is KGHDR and CDR2 is SFDVKD. Trimming cost V 7 bases and J 9 bases; bases outside gene matches: 15. This CDR3 comprises 18 residues. This CDR3 is CATRGTSGGRGSIGEQFF. The CDR3 coding sequence is TGTGCCACCAGAGGGACTAGCGGGGGGCGGGGATCAATTGGTGAGCAGTTCTTC.